This T cell receptor (beta chain) comes out of a study of T cell responses to AZD1222 COVID-19 vaccine. Study-wide results and caveats: AZD1222 recipients seropositive at baseline numbered only six. Spike-specific TCRs gained breadth and depth after people received two AZD1222 doses. Regions 160-218 and 743-854 dominated among vaccine-associated CD4 TCRs spanning spike. Unmutated regions of variants are reportedly targeted by nearly half of spike-specific TCRs.

Note on this clone: Its specificity is not known.

Germline CDR1 is SGHDT and CDR2 is YYEEEE. This CDR3 region has 16 residues. The V gene lost 7 bases and the J gene lost 3 bases, with 20 bases spanning the gap. Data came from immunoSEQ multiplex PCR; TCRdb stores just in-frame clones and leaves some out. The table includes fewer than 110,000 clones, 85% to 95% detected once. The receptor comes from an adult who received the AZD1222 COVID-19 vaccine. Sample: peripheral blood, taken 28 days after the second AZD1222 dose. The chain links TRBV5-6 to TRBJ1-5, with D possibly TRBD1 on 5 matching bases. The CDR3 spells CASHIAGVGDNQPQHF. CDR3 nucleotide sequence: TGTGCCAGCCACATTGCGGGGGTGGGAGACAATCAGCCCCAGCATTTT.